These 18 T cell receptor beta chains originate from one sample sequenced in a study of blood T cells in healthy people across ages. PCR was performed a second time for 7 to 11 cycles using a sample-barcoded 5' primer and a J-beta primer mix. TCRdb ran MiXCR on the 5' RACE reads and lists one entry per CDR3 protein. The sample lists over 600,000 distinct CDR3 sequences, about 21% occurring once. What was sequenced was blood. These receptor sequences come from an older man in good health.

The chain links TRBV6-2 or TRBV6-3 to TRBJ2-7, with D possibly TRBD1 on 5 matching bases. Germline CDR1 and CDR2: MNHEY and SVGEGT. Trimming took 5 bases from V and 1 from J, leaving 12 bases between them. The CDR3 has 14 amino acids. The CDR3 DNA sequence: TGTGCCAGCAGTGACGCGACAGCTTCCTACGAGCAGTACTTC. Translated: CASSDATASYEQYF.

There are a few counts of this clonotype. The V call is TRBV2, the J call TRBJ1-5, with a possible D match to TRBD1 (6 bases). This CDR3 spans 16 amino acids. V was shortened by 3 bases and J by 2 bases, with 14 bases between the two germline ends. Germline assignment: CDR1 SNHLY and CDR2 FYNNEI. The CDR3 is CASSERRGVGNQPQHF. The CDR3 DNA sequence: TGTGCCAGCAGTGAGCGGAGGGGGGTGGGCAATCAGCCCCAGCATTTT.

J is TRBJ1-1 and V is TRBV5-1; TRBD1 agrees at 8 bases. V gave up 1 base and J gave up 4 bases; unmatched junction bases: 3. This CDR3 region has 14 residues. CDR1 and CDR2 (germline): SGHRS, YFSETQ. In nucleotides, the CDR3 is TGCGCCAGCAGCTTGAGACAGGGGATCACTGAAGCTTTCTTT. It specifies CASSLRQGITEAFF.

About this clonotype itself: Mismatch with germline at one junction end may stem from a read error. The chain joins TRBV11-2 to TRBJ1-2; unclear D gene. The CDR3 runs 12 residues. Looked up from germline, CDR1 is SGHAT and CDR2 is FQNNGV. This chain's CDR3 is CASSPSGLSGRF. The CDR3 DNA is TGTGCCAGCAGCCCAAGCGGGCTCTCAGGAAGGTTC.

This clonotype was observed a handful of times. This sequence joins TRBV5-1 and TRBJ2-5; D is perhaps TRBD1 (6 bases). The J call may be in error: the DNA end matches TRBJ2-1 better. Germline V gene lookup returns CDR1 SGHRS and CDR2 YFSETQ. The CDR3 contains 14 residues. The CDR3 spells CASSLGQAQNEQFF. CDR3 sequence (DNA): TGCGCCAGCAGCTTGGGACAGGCCCAAAATGAGCAGTTCTTC.

There are a few counts of this clonotype. A read error may account for a junction end that differs from germline. The chain links TRBV6-6 to TRBJ2-1; perhaps TRBD2 as D (6 bases). CDR3 length: 14 amino acids. The germline gives CDR1 MNHNY, CDR2 SVGAGI (reference sequence). The CDR3 protein is CASSYLGGVGEQFF. The CDR3, as DNA: TGTGCCAGCAGCTACTTGGGGGGTGTGGGTGAGCAGTTCTTC.

This clonotype was seen more than once but under ten times. The rearrangement joins TRBV7-2 to TRBJ2-4; D is possibly TRBD2 (6 bases). V was clipped by 5 bases and J by 8 bases, with 19 bases between them. Germline V gene data show CDR1 as SGHTA and CDR2 as FQGNSA. The CDR3 loop spans 15 amino acids. The DNA of the CDR3 is TGTGCCAGCAGCCTAAAGCGGCCCGGGGGAGACATTCAGTACTTC. Protein: CASSLKRPGGDIQYF.

This clonotype was picked up a small number of times. This chain links TRBV20-1 with TRBJ2-7; 9 nucleotides match TRBD2. V trimming: 5 bases; J trimming: 6 bases; junction bases outside the gene matches: 8. The CDR3 has 13 residues. Germline V gene sequence: CDR1 DFQATT, CDR2 SNEGSKA (reference sequence). CDR3 sequence reads: CSARGLAGIEQYF. CDR3 DNA sequence: TGCAGTGCTCGGGGGCTAGCGGGGATCGAGCAGTACTTC.

This clonotype was picked up a small number of times. The V call is TRBV3-1, the J call TRBJ1-1; D is unclear. CDR3 length equals 15 residues. V dropped 2 bases and J dropped 7 bases, with 17 bases sitting between them. The germline V gene encodes CDR1 LGHDT and CDR2 YNNKEL (reference sequence). The CDR3 nucleotides read TGTGCCAGCAGCCAATCTCCGGGCCGGGTAGGTGAAGCTTTCTTT. This gives the protein CASSQSPGRVGEAFF.

V gene TRBV6-2 or TRBV6-3 combines with J gene TRBJ2-5, with 10 bases lining up with TRBD2. The DNA end lines up better with TRBJ2-1; the J call may be wrong. This CDR3 region has 15 residues. Germline V gene sequence: CDR1 MNHEY, CDR2 SVGEGT. The CDR3 reads CASSREGLAGDEQFF. DNA of the CDR3: TGTGCCAGCAGCCGCGAGGGGCTAGCGGGAGATGAGCAGTTCTTC.

This clonotype was observed a few times. The chain uses TRBV7-3 and TRBJ2-3; possibly TRBD2 for D (6 bases). The length of the CDR3 is 16 residues. Germline loops: CDR1 SGHTA, CDR2 FQGTGA. The ends were cut back, 5 bases at V and 0 bases at J, with 15 bases in the middle. This CDR3 reads CASSRYSSVSTDTQYF. The CDR3 nucleotides read TGTGCCAGCAGCCGATACTCTAGCGTGAGCACAGATACGCAGTATTTT.

Many counts were recorded for this clonotype. One end of the junction is discordant with germline, which a read error may explain. J is TRBJ2-5 and V is TRBV7-7; TRBD2 might be the D (5 bases). The closer fit of TRBJ2-1 to the DNA end suggests the J call may be wrong. This CDR3 is 15 amino acids long. CDR1 and CDR2 (germline): SSHAT, FNYEAQ (reference sequence). The chain's CDR3 is CASSLAPRGWGEQFF. In DNA, the CDR3 is TGTGCTAGCAGCTTAGCGCCTCGGGGATGGGGTGAGCAGTTCTTC.

This sequence joins TRBV6-5 and TRBJ1-2; D is unclear. Germline V gene data show CDR1 as MNHEY and CDR2 as SVGAGI. Between the trimmed V and J ends, which lost 0 bases and 7 bases, there was a span of 24 bases. The CDR3 totals 18 residues. DNA for the CDR3: TGTGCCAGCAGTTACTCGCAGGAGAGGGCACGGGCGGGAGGTGGCTACACCTTC. This codes for CASSYSQERARAGGGYTF.

This clonotype has more than one count but fewer than ten. The chain employs TRBV20-1 and TRBJ1-4, with D possibly being TRBD1 (6 bases). The germline V gene encodes CDR1 DFQATT and CDR2 SNEGSKA (reference sequence). The germline V and J ends were trimmed by 4 bases and 5 bases, with 11 bases remaining between them. This CDR3 contains 13 residues. CDR3 residues: CSAKTGMNEKLFF. The CDR3 DNA follows: TGCAGTGCTAAAACAGGGATGAATGAAAAACTGTTTTTT.

This clonotype was counted a few times. V is TRBV5-1 and J is TRBJ2-7; D unclear. This CDR3 spans 14 amino acids. The germline gives CDR1 SGHRS, CDR2 YFSETQ. Trimming shortened V by 4 bases and J by 4 bases, and 15 bases separated the two germline ends. The CDR3, as DNA: TGCGCCAGCAGCCCAACACCTCCGGTGTACGAGCAGTACTTC. It yields the protein CASSPTPPVYEQYF.

This clonotype was counted many times. J is TRBJ2-7 and V is TRBV27, with no clear D. V lost 2 bases and J lost 0, with 11 bases in between. The CDR3 length is 15 residues. CDR1 and CDR2 (germline): MNHEY, SMNVEV (reference sequence). The CDR3 DNA reads TGTGCCAGCAGTTTAAGTTTCAGCATCTCCTACGAGCAGTACTTC. It codes for CASSLSFSISYEQYF.

This rearrangement joins TRBV9 to TRBJ2-5; tentatively, D is TRBD1 (5 bases). CDR3 length: 15 amino acids. Germline V CDR1 and CDR2: SGDLS, YYNGEE. V was pared by 0 bases and J by 0 bases, with 9 bases between. The CDR3: CASSVGGSNQETQYF. In nucleotides, the CDR3 is TGTGCCAGCAGCGTAGGGGGCAGTAACCAAGAGACCCAGTACTTC.

The table lists this clonotype with many counts. The V and J genes are TRBV2 and TRBJ2-2; D gene unclear. The CDR3 totals 14 residues. The germline V and J ends were trimmed by 5 bases and 1 base, with 8 bases remaining between them. Per the germline V gene, CDR1 is SNHLY and CDR2 is FYNNEI. Here the CDR3 DNA reads TGTGCCAGCAGTCGGACGGTGAACACCGGGGAGCTGTTTTTT. It encodes CASSRTVNTGELFF.